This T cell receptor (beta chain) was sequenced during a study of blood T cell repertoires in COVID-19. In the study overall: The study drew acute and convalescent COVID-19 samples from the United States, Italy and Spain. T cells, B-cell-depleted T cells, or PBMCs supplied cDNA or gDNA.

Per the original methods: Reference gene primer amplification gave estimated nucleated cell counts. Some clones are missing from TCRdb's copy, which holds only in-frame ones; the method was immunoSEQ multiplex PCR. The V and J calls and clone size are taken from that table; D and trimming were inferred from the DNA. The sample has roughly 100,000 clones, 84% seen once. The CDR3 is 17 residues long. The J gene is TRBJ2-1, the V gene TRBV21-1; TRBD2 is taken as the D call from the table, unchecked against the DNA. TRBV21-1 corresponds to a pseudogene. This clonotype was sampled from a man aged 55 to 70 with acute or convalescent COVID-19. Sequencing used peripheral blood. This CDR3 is CASSKAPSGSSYNEQFF. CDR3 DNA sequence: TGTGCCAGCAGCAAAGCTCCTAGCGGGAGCTCCTACAATGAGCAGTTCTTC.